This TCR beta chain was captured by sequencing in a study of blood T cell repertoires in COVID-19. In regard to this clone: The germline gene is not matched at one end of the junction; a read error may be the cause.

Germline assignment: CDR1 MNHEY and CDR2 SVGEGT. The CDR3 is 11 residues long. Recruits, aged roughly 18 to 89 years, lived in 24 US areas. Donors in Cohort 3 counted as recovered after two negative PCRs, clearance, or symptom resolution. Source study methods: Nucleated cell counts were estimated from reference gene primer amplification. Some clones are missing from TCRdb's copy, which holds only in-frame ones; the method was immunoSEQ multiplex PCR. Clone size and V and J calls were adopted from that table, with D and trimming inferred from the DNA. The sample holds a few hundred thousand clones, approximately 88% seen once.

This sequence was found in a woman under 30 who had recovered from COVID-19. The sequenced material came from PBMCs or T cells enriched from blood (not recorded which). V is TRBV6-2 or TRBV6-3 and J is TRBJ2-7; D is unclear. CDR3 sequence reads: CASSHSYEQYF. The CDR3 bases are TGTGCCAGCAGTCACTCCTACGAGCAGTACTTC.